Shown below are 2 T cell receptor beta chains from a single sample sequenced in a study of blood T cell repertoires in COVID-19. Measured with immunoSEQ multiplex PCR; TCRdb has only the in-frame clones, and not every one. Found here are 130,000 to 150,000 clones, 88% of them singletons; the top ten hold under 3%. Sequencing was carried out using peripheral blood. The source of these receptors is a human donor in a cohort sampled during active COVID-19.

The rearrangement uses TRBV9 and TRBJ2-3; possibly TRBD2 for D (5 bases). Per germline, CDR1 SGDLS and CDR2 YYNGEE. V was cut by 4 bases and J by 8 bases, with 17 bases left in between. There are 14 residues in the CDR3. The CDR3 DNA follows: TGTGCCAGCAGCCCTAATCCGGTGGAGGCTACGCAGTATTTT. Residues: CASSPNPVEATQYF.

In this sample, this clone turned up a few times. This chain links TRBV5-1 with TRBJ2-1; no clear D gene. CDR3 length: 17 amino acids. CDR1 is SGHRS and CDR2 is YFSETQ in the germline V gene. The V end was cut by 4 bases, the J end by 5 bases, with 22 bases between. In DNA, the CDR3 is TGCGCCAGCAGCCCGGCGACGCGTTCTCGGGTGGACAATGAGCAGTTCTTC. It yields the protein CASSPATRSRVDNEQFF.